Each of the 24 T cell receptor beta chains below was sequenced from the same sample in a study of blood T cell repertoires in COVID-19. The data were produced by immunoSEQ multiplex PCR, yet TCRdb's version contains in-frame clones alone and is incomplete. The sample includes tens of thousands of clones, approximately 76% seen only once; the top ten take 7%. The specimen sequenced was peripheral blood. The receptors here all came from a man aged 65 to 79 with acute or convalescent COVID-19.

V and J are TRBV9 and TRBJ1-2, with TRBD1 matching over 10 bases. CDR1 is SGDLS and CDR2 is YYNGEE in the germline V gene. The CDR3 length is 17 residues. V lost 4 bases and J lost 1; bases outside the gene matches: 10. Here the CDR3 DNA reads TGTGCCAGCAGCCTCGGGACAGGGGACCTCCTTAACTATGGCTACACCTTC. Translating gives CASSLGTGDLLNYGYTF. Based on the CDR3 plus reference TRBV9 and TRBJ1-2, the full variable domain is DSGVTQTPKHLITATGQRVTLRCSPRSGDLSVYWYQQSLDQGLQFLIQYYNGEERAKGNILERFSAQQFPDLHSELNLSSLELGDSALYFCASSLGTGDLLNYGYTFGSGTRLTVV.

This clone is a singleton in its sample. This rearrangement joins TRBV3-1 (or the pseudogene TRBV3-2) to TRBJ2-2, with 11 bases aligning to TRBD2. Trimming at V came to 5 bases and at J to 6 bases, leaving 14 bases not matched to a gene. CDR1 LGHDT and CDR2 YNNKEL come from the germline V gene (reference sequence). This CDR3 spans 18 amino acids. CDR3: CASSFHPTSGSHPGELFF. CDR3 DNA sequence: TGTGCCAGCAGCTTTCACCCAACTAGCGGGAGTCATCCCGGGGAGCTGTTTTTT.

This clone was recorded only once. CDR3 protein: CATSRDYGRVLPSTDTQYF. CDR3 sequence (DNA): TGTGCCACCAGCAGAGATTATGGGCGGGTGCTACCGAGCACAGATACGCAGTATTTT. The chain combines TRBV15 with TRBJ2-3; D is possibly TRBD2 (5 bases). Deletions cut 0 bases from V and 0 bases from J, with 19 bases between. Per the germline V gene, CDR1 is LNHNV and CDR2 is YYDKDF (reference sequence). The CDR3 is 19 residues long. Using reference TRBV15 and TRBJ2-3 for the parts outside the CDR3, the full variable domain is DAMVIQNPRYQVTQFGKPVTLSCSQTLNHNVMYWYQQKSSQAPKLLFHYYDKDFNNEADTPDNFQSRRPNTSFCFLDIRSPGLGDTAMYLCATSRDYGRVLPSTDTQYFGPGTRLTVL.

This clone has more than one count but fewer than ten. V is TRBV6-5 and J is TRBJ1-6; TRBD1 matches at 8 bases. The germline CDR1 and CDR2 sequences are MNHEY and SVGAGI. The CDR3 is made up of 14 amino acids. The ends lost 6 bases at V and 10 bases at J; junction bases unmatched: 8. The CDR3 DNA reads TGTGCCAGCAGGGTCGGACAGGGTGAATCACCCCTCCACTTT. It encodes CASRVGQGESPLHF.

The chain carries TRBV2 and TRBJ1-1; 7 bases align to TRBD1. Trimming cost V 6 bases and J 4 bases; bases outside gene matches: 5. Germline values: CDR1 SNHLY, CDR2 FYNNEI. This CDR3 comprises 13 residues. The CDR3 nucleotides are TGTGCCAGCAGGCGACAGGGTGGCACTGAAGCTTTCTTT. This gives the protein CASRRQGGTEAFF.

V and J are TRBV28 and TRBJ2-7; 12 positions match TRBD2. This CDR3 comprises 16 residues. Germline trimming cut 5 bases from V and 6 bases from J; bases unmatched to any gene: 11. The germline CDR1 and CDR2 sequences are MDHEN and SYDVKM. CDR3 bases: TGTGCCAGCAGTCAACCGTCGACTAGCGGGAGAGGCGAGCAGTACTTC. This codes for CASSQPSTSGRGEQYF.

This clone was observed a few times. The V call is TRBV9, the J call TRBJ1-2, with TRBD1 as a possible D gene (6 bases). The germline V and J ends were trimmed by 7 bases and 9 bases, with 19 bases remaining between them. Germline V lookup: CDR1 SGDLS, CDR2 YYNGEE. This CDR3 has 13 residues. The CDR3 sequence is CASSRGGRESYTF. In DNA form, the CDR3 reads TGTGCCAGCTCCCGGGGGGGCCGTGAGAGCTACACCTTC.

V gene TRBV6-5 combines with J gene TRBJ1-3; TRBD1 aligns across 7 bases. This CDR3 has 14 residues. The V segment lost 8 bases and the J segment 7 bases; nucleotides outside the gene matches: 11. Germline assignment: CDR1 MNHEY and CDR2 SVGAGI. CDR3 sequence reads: CASFTSGGGNTIYF. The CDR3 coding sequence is TGTGCCAGCTTTACTTCAGGGGGTGGTAACACCATATATTTT.

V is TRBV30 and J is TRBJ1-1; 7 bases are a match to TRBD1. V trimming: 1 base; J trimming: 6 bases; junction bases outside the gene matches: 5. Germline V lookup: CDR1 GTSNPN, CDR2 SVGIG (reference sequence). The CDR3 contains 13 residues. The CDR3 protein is CAWSGTGGPEAFF. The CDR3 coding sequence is TGTGCCTGGAGTGGGACAGGAGGGCCTGAAGCTTTCTTT. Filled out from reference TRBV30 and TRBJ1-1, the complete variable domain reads SQTIHQWPATLVQPVGSPLSLECTVEGTSNPNLYWYRQAAGRGLQLLFYSVGIGQISSEVPQNLSASRPQDRQFILSSKKLLLSDSGFYLCAWSGTGGPEAFFGQGTRLTVV.

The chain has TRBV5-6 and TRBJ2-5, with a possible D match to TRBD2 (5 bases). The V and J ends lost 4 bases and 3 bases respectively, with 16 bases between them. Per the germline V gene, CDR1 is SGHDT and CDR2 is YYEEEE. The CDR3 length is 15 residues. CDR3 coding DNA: TGTGCCAGCAGCCTGTCCCGGACGGGGAAAGAGACCCAGTACTTC. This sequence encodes CASSLSRTGKETQYF.

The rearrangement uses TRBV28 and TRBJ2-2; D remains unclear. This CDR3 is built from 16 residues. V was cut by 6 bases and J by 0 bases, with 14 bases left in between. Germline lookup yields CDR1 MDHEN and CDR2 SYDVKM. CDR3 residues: CASSPLGRTNTGELFF. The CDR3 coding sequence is TGTGCCAGCAGCCCCTTAGGCAGGACGAACACCGGGGAGCTGTTTTTT.

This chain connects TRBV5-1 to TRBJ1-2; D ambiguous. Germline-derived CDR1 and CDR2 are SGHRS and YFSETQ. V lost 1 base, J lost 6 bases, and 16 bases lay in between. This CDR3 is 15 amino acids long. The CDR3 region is CASSLSIGYGNGYTF. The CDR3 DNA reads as TGCGCCAGCAGCTTGAGTATCGGGTACGGGAATGGCTACACCTTC.

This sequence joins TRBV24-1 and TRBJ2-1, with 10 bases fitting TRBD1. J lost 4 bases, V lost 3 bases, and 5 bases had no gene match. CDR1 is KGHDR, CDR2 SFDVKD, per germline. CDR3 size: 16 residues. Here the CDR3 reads CATSDKDRGFYNEQFF. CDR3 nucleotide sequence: TGTGCCACCAGTGATAAGGACAGGGGGTTTTACAATGAGCAGTTCTTC.

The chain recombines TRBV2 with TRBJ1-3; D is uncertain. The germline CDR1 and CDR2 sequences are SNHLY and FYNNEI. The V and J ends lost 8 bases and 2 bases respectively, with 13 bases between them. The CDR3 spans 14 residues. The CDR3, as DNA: TGTGCCAGCTTACGGCGAGGCCCTGGAAACACCATATATTTT. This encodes CASLRRGPGNTIYF.

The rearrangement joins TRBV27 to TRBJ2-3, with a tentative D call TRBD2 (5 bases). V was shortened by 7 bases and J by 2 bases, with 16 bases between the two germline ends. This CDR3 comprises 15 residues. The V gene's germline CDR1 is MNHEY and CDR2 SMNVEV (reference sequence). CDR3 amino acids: CASTEIGGPTDTQYF. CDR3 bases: TGTGCCAGCACCGAAATTGGAGGTCCCACAGATACGCAGTATTTT.

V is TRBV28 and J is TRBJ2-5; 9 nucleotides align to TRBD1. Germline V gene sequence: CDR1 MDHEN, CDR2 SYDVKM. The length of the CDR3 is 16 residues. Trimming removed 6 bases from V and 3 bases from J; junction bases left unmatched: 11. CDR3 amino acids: CASSLNGQGKKETQYF. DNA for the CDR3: TGTGCCAGCAGCCTTAATGGACAGGGGAAAAAAGAGACCCAGTACTTC.

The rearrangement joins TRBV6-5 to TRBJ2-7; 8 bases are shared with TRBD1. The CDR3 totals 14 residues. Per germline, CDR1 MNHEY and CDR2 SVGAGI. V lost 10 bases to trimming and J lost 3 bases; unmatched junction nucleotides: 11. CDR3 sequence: CATSIFGQGYEQYF. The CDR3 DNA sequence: TGTGCCACCTCAATATTCGGACAGGGCTACGAGCAGTACTTC.

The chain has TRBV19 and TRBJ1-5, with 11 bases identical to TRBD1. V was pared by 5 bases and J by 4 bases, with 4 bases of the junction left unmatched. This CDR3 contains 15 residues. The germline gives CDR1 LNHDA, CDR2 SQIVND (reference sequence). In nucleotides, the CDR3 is TGTGCCAGTAGTGAGGACAGGGGGCTGAATCAGCCCCAGCATTTT. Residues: CASSEDRGLNQPQHF. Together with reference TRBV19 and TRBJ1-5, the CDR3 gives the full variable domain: DGGITQSPKYLFRKEGQNVTLSCEQNLNHDAMYWYRQDPGQGLRLIYYSQIVNDFQKGDIAEGYSVSREKKESFPLTVTSAQKNPTAFYLCASSEDRGLNQPQHFGDGTRLSIL.

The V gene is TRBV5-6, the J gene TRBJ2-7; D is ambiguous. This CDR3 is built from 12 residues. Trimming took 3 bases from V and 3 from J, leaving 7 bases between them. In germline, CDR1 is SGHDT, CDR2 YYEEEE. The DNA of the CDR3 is TGTGCCAGCAGCTCAACAGACTACGAGCAGTACTTC. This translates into CASSSTDYEQYF.

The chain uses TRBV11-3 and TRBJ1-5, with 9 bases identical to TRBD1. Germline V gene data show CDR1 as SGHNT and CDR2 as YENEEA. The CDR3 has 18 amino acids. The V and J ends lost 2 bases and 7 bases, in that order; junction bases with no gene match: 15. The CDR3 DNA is TGTGCCAGCAGCTTACACCCTACCACAGGGGGCGTTGGGCAGCCCCAGCATTTT. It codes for CASSLHPTTGGVGQPQHF.

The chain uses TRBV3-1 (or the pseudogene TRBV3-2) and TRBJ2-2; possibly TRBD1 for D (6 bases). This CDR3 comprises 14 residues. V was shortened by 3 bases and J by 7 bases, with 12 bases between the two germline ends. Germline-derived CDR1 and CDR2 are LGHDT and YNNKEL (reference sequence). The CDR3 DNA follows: TGTGCCAGCAGCCAGGCCCAACAGGGCGGGGAGCTGTTTTTT. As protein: CASSQAQQGGELFF.

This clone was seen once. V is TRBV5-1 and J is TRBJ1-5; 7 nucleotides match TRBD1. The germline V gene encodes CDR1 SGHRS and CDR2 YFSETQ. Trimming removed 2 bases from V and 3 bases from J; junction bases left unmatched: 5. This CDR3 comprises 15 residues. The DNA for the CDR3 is TGCGCCAGCAGCTTAACGGGACAGCTCAATCAGCCCCAGCATTTT. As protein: CASSLTGQLNQPQHF. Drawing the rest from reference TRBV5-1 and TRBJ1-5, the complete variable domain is KAGVTQTPRYLIKTRGQQVTLSCSPISGHRSVSWYQQTPGQGLQFLFEYFSETQRNKGNFPGRFSGRQFSNSRSEMNVSTLELGDSALYLCASSLTGQLNQPQHFGDGTRLSIL.

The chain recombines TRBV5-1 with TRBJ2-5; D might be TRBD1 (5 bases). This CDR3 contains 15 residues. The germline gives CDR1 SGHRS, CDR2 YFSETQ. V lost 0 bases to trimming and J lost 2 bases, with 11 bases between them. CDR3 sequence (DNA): TGCGCCAGCAGCTTGGCCGCGACAGCACAAGAGACCCAGTACTTC. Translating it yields CASSLAATAQETQYF.

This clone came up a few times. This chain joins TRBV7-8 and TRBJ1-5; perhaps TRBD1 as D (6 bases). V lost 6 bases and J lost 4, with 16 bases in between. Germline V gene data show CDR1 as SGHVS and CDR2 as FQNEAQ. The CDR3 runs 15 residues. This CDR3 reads CASSRSTGRNQPQHF. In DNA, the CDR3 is TGTGCCAGCAGTCGCTCGACAGGCAGGAATCAGCCCCAGCATTTT.